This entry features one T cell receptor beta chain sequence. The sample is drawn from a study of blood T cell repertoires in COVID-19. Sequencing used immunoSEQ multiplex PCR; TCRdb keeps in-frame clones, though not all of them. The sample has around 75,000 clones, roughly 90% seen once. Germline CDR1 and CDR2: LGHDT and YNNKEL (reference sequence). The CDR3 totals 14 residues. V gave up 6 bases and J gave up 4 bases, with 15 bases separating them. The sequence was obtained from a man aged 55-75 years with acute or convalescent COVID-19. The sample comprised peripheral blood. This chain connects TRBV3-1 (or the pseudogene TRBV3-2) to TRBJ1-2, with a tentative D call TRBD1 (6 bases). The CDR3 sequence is CASSEGELAYGYTF. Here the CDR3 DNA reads TGTGCCAGCAGTGAGGGGGAATTAGCCTATGGCTACACCTTC.